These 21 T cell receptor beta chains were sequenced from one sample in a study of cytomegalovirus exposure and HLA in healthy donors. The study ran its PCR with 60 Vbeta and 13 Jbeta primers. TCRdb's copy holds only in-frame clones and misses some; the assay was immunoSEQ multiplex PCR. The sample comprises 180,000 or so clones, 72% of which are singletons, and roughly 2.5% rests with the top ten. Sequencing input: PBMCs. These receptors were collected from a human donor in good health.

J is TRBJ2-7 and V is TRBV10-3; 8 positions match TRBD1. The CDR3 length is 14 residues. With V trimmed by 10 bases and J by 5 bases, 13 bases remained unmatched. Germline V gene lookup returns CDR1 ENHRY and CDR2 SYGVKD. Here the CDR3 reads CATEGTGVSHEQYF. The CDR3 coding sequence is TGTGCCACCGAGGGGACAGGAGTGTCCCACGAGCAGTACTTC.

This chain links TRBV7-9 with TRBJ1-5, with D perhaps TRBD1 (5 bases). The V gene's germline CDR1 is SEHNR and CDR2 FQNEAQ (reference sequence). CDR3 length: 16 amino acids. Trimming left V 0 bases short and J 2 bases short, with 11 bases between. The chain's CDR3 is CASSLARGGGNQPQHF. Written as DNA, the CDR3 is TGTGCCAGCAGCTTAGCGCGGGGGGGAGGCAATCAGCCCCAGCATTTT.

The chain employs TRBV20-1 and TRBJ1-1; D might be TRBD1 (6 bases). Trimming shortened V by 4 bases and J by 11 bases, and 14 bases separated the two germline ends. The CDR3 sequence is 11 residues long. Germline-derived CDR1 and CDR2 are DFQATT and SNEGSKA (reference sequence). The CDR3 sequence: CSAKIQGWAFF. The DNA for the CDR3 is TGCAGTGCTAAAATACAGGGCTGGGCTTTCTTT.

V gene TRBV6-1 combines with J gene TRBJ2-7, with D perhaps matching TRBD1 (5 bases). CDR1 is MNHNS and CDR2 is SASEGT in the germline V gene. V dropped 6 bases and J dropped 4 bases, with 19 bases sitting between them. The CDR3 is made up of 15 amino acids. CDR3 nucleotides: TGTGCCAGCAGGGCCGCGGACACTAAACTATACGAGCAGTACTTC. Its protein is CASRAADTKLYEQYF.

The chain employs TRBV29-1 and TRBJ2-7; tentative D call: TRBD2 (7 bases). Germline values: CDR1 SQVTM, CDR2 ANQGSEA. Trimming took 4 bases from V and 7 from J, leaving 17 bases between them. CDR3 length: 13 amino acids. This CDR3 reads CSVVGGGAGEQYF. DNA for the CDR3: TGCAGCGTTGTTGGCGGGGGCGCAGGGGAGCAGTACTTC.

CDR3 in amino acids: CASSPGIFDSPLHF. The CDR3 region has the DNA TGTGCCAGCAGTCCCGGGATATTCGATTCACCCCTCCACTTT. The chain has TRBV27 and TRBJ1-6; D is unclear. There are 14 residues in the CDR3. V was pared by 5 bases and J by 8 bases, with 13 bases between. CDR1 is MNHEY, CDR2 SMNVEV, per germline (reference sequence).

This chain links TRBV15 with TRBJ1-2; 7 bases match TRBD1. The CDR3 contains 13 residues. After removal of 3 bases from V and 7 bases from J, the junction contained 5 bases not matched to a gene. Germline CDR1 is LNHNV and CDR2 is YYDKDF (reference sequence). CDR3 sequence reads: CATSSKGARGYTF. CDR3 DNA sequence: TGTGCCACCAGCAGTAAGGGGGCGCGTGGCTACACCTTC.

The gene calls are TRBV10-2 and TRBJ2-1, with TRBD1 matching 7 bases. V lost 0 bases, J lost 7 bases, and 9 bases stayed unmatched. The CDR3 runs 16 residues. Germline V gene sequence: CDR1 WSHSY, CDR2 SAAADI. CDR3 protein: CASSESKGGKENEQFF. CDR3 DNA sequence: TGCGCCAGCAGTGAGTCGAAAGGGGGCAAGGAAAATGAGCAGTTCTTC.

The CDR3 loop reads CASRPGVSYNSPLHF. In DNA, the CDR3 is TGTGCCAGCAGGCCAGGGGTGTCCTATAATTCACCCCTCCACTTT. The chain joins TRBV11-2 to TRBJ1-6; TRBD1 is a possible D gene (6 bases). V lost 6 bases and J 1 base, leaving 10 bases between the germline ends. Germline CDR1 SGHAT, CDR2 FQNNGV. The CDR3 totals 15 residues.

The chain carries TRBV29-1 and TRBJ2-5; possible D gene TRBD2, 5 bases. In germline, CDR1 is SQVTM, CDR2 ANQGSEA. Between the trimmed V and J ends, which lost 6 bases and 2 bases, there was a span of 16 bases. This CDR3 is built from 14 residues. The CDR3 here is CSVKEFSGQETQYF. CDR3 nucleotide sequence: TGCAGCGTCAAGGAATTCAGCGGTCAAGAGACCCAGTACTTC. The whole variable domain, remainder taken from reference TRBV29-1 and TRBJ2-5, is SAVISQKPSRDICQRGTSLTIQCQVDSQVTMMFWYRQQPGQSLTLIATANQGSEATYESGFVIDKFPISRPNLTFSTLTVSNMSPEDSSIYLCSVKEFSGQETQYFGPGTRLLVL.

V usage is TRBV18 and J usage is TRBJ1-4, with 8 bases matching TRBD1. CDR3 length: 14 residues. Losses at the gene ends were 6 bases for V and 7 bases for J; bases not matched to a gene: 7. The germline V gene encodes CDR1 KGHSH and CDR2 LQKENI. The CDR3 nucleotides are TGTGCCAGCTCGGGGACAGGCCAGACTGAAAAACTGTTTTTT. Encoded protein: CASSGTGQTEKLFF.

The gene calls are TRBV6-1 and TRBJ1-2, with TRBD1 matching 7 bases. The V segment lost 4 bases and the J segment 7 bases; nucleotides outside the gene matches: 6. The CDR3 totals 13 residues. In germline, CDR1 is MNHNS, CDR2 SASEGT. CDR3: CASSVETGTGYTF. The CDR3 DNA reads TGTGCCAGCAGTGTAGAGACAGGGACTGGCTACACCTTC.

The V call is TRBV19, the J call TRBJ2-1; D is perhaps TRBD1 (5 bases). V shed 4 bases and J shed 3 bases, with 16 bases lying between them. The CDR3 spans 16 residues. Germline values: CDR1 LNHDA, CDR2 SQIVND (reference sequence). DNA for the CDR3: TGTGCCAGTAGTAGCTCACCAGGGCGAAGCTACAATGAGCAGTTCTTC. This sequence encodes CASSSSPGRSYNEQFF.

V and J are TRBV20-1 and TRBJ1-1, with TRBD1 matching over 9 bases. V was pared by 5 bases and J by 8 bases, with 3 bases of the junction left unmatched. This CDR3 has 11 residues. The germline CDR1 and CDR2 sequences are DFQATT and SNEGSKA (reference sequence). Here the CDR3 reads CSAAGTGEAFF. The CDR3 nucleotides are TGCAGTGCTGCCGGGACAGGGGAAGCTTTCTTT.

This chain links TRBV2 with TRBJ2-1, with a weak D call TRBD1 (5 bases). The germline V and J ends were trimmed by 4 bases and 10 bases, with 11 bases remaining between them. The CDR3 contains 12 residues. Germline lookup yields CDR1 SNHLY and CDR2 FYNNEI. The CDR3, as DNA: TGTGCCAGCAGTGTAGTGGGGCCCGAGCAGTTCTTC. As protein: CASSVVGPEQFF.

CDR3 protein: CASSFVTGGRTGELFF. DNA for the CDR3: TGTGCCAGCAGCTTTGTGACAGGGGGCCGTACCGGGGAGCTGTTTTTT. J is TRBJ2-2 and V is TRBV5-6, with 10 positions matching TRBD1. The CDR3 totals 16 residues. Germline V lookup: CDR1 SGHDT, CDR2 YYEEEE. The V and J ends lost 2 bases and 5 bases, in that order; junction bases with no gene match: 6.

CDR3 sequence (DNA): TGTGCCAGCAGCTTAACTCCGGGGGGCAGAGCTTCCTACAATGAGCAGTTCTTC. As protein: CASSLTPGGRASYNEQFF. This sequence joins TRBV7-3 and TRBJ2-1; a possible D gene is TRBD2 (7 bases). Germline CDR1 SGHTA, CDR2 FQGTGA. Trimming took off 0 bases at V and 1 base at J, with 16 bases between the two ends. The CDR3 spans 18 residues.

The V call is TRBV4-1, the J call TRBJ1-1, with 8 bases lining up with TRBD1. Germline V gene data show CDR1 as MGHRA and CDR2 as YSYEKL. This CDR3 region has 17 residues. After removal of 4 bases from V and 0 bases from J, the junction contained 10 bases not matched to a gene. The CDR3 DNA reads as TGCGCCAGCAGCCTGTTCGGGACAGGCATAATGAACACTGAAGCTTTCTTT. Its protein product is CASSLFGTGIMNTEAFF.

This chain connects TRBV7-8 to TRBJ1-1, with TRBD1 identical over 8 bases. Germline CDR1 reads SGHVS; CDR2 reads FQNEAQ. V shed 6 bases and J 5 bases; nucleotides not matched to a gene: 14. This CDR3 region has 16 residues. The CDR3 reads CASRPPPQGDETEAFF. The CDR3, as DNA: TGTGCCAGCAGACCCCCCCCACAGGGGGATGAAACTGAAGCTTTCTTT.

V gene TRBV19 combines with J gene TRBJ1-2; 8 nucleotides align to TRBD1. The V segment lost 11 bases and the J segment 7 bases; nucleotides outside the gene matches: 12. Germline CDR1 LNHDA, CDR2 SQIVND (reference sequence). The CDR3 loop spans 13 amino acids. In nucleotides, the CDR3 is TGTGCCGGGTCTCTCGGGACAGGCGGTGGCTACACCTTC. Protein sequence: CAGSLGTGGGYTF.

The CDR3 DNA follows: TGTGCCAGCAGCGGATACAGGGAAGGAACTGAAGCTTTCTTT. Its translation: CASSGYREGTEAFF. The chain has TRBV9 and TRBJ1-1, with TRBD1 as a possible D gene (6 bases). CDR3 length equals 14 residues. V lost 3 bases to trimming and J lost 5 bases, with 14 bases between them. Germline V gives CDR1 SGDLS, CDR2 YYNGEE.